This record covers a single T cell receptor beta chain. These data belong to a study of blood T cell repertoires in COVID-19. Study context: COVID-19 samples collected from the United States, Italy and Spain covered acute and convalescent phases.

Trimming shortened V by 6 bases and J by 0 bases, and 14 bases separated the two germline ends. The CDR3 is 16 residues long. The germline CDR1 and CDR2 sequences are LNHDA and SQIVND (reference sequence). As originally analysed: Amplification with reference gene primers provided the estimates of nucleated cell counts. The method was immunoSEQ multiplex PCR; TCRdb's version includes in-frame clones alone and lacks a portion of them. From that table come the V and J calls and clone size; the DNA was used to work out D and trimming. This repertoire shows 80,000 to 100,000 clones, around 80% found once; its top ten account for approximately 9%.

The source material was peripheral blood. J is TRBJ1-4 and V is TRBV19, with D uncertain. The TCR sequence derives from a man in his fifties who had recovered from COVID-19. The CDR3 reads CASRARQVATNEKLFF. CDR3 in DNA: TGTGCCAGTAGGGCCAGGCAAGTTGCAACTAATGAAAAACTGTTTTTT. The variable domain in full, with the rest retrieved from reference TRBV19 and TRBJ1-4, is DGGITQSPKYLFRKEGQNVTLSCEQNLNHDAMYWYRQDPGQGLRLIYYSQIVNDFQKGDIAEGYSVSREKKESFPLTVTSAQKNPTAFYLCASRARQVATNEKLFFGSGTQLSVL.